This TCR beta chain is drawn from a study of CD8+ T cells in alopecia areata. About the research overall: The study gave tofacitinib for 6 to 18 months, then 6 months off drug.

TCR sequencing used cDNA made by reverse transcription of extracted RNA. The assay was immunoSEQ multiplex PCR, and TCRdb's table has in-frame clones only and misses some. Of 200,000 to 250,000 clones listed, about 64% were seen once; the top ten hold more than 3.5%. The sample's treatment: oral pan-JAK inhibitor, 5-10 mg twice daily. Trimming pared 4 bases from V and 6 bases from J, leaving 5 bases between. CDR3 size: 10 residues. Germline V gives CDR1 DFQATT, CDR2 SNEGSKA (reference sequence). The sample consisted of CD4+ T cells sorted from blood, taken at week 4, from a patient treated with tofacitinib. The V call is TRBV20-1, the J call TRBJ2-3, with unresolved D. The sequence was obtained from a human donor with alopecia areata. The CDR3 DNA is TGCAGTGCTAAAACTGATACGCAGTATTTT. Translating it yields CSAKTDTQYF.